A selection of T cell receptor beta chains follows, all from one sample in a study of cytomegalovirus exposure and HLA in healthy donors. Clones were read by immunoSEQ multiplex PCR, and TCRdb kept only the in-frame ones, dropping some. The sample gives approximately 140,000 clones, around 70% of which show up once; about 2.6% is in the top ten. Sequencing was done on a sample of PBMCs. These receptors came from a human donor in good health. CDR3s include the opening cysteine and the closing phenylalanine or tryptophan. A D gene is named only where the DNA matches it firmly.

D gene,V gene,J gene,CDR3 protein
TRBD2,TRBV30,TRBJ2-7,CAWSVSSSGGEQYF
TRBD1,TRBV4-3,TRBJ1-2,CASSQTGGDGYTF
-,TRBV7-3,TRBJ2-3,CASSLGAGPSTDTQYF
-,TRBV6-1,TRBJ1-4,CASSRDNEKLFF
-,TRBV14,TRBJ2-4,CASSASYGNIQYF
-,TRBV25-1,TRBJ2-1,CASSEFREQFF
-,TRBV5-4,TRBJ1-1,CASSPMNTEAFF
TRBD1,TRBV5-6,TRBJ2-7,CASSIRDRVVYEQYF
-,TRBV6-1,TRBJ2-5,CASSEGLRANQETQYF
-,TRBV28,TRBJ2-7,CASSLISDEQYF
-,TRBV30,TRBJ2-1,CAWSLARGSYNEQFF
-,TRBV19,TRBJ2-1,CASSARDNEQFF
TRBD2,TRBV2,TRBJ2-1,CATRTSGGIYNEQFF
-,TRBV23-1,TRBJ2-2,CASSSTHPNTGELFF
-,TRBV7-9,TRBJ1-2,CSSSLGALEGDYGYTF
TRBD1,TRBV5-1,TRBJ1-2,CASGQGAYGYTF
TRBD1,TRBV14,TRBJ2-5,CASSQGQGYGETQYF
-,TRBV4-3,TRBJ2-1,CASSQGIQGVRFF
-,TRBV5-1,TRBJ1-3,CASSLDGDTIYF
-,TRBV28,TRBJ2-3,CATPRQGKPTSPTDTQYF
TRBD1,TRBV7-9,TRBJ2-1,CASSHTTGGYNEQFF
TRBD1,TRBV10-3,TRBJ2-5,CAISDNRQGRETQYF
TRBD1,TRBV5-1,TRBJ1-4,CASRKQGALNEKLFF
TRBD1,TRBV5-8,TRBJ2-1,CASSRPPTGGWYNEQFF
TRBD2,TRBV10-3,TRBJ2-7,CAIHGEGEVGEQYF
-,TRBV9,TRBJ1-6,CASSVGARGGVRGGNSPLHF
TRBD2,TRBV7-7,TRBJ2-1,CASSLWASGGADNNEQFF
-,TRBV18,TRBJ1-2,CASSPQGQGFYGYTF
-,TRBV28,TRBJ2-3,CASSRDPRAQYF
TRBD2,TRBV2,TRBJ2-3,CASSEPRLAGRTDTQYF
-,TRBV2,TRBJ2-7,CASTGDIGQYF
TRBD2,TRBV9,TRBJ2-7,CASSVGGGGASVEQYF
-,TRBV7-2,TRBJ1-1,CASSSTPVTEAFF
TRBD2,TRBV13,TRBJ2-7,CASSLELAGPTYEQYF
-,TRBV7-6,TRBJ2-7,CASSLAGKYEQYF
TRBD1,TRBV6-4,TRBJ2-3,CASSPGTGAGDTQYF
-,TRBV28,TRBJ2-7,CASTRPRPPYEQYF
TRBD2,TRBV11-2,TRBJ2-5,CASSRGGLGGVKETQYF
-,TRBV30,TRBJ2-5,CAWSVMGGTQETQYF
TRBD2,TRBV9,TRBJ2-3,CASSAGLAGATDTQYF
-,TRBV20-1,TRBJ1-1,CSATGSTEAFF
-,TRBV7-2,TRBJ1-3,CASSFKSGNTIYF
-,TRBV18,TRBJ2-7,CASSQQALPSVHEQYF
TRBD2,TRBV27,TRBJ2-7,CASSLSAGTRTREQYF
-,TRBV11-2,TRBJ2-7,CASTTLQGIRYEQYF
-,TRBV15,TRBJ2-7,CATSRDLPAEQHF
TRBD1,TRBV4-2,TRBJ1-4,CASSQGGGNEKLFF
-,TRBV7-9,TRBJ2-7,CASSLVSGSYPYEQYF
-,TRBV6-5,TRBJ2-7,CASSYGRGSYEQYF
-,TRBV4-1,TRBJ2-2,CASSHPLASRSGELFF
-,TRBV2,TRBJ1-1,CASKVLMNTEAFF
TRBD2,TRBV7-2,-,CASSLRLAGYEQYF
-,TRBV6-5,TRBJ1-1,CASRARAEAFF
TRBD1,TRBV9,TRBJ1-3,CASSVDPGQGIENTIYF
TRBD2,TRBV9,TRBJ2-5,CASSLGIAGGQETQYF
-,TRBV21-1,TRBJ2-7,CASSVTRDRSHEQYF
-,TRBV7-3,TRBJ2-7,CASSSMSMSSYEQYF
-,TRBV5-5,TRBJ1-3,CASSLAAGRSGNTIYF
TRBD2,TRBV9,TRBJ2-3,CASSLASGYTDTQYF
-,TRBV28,TRBJ1-5,CASSSGFTIGFGVNQPQHF